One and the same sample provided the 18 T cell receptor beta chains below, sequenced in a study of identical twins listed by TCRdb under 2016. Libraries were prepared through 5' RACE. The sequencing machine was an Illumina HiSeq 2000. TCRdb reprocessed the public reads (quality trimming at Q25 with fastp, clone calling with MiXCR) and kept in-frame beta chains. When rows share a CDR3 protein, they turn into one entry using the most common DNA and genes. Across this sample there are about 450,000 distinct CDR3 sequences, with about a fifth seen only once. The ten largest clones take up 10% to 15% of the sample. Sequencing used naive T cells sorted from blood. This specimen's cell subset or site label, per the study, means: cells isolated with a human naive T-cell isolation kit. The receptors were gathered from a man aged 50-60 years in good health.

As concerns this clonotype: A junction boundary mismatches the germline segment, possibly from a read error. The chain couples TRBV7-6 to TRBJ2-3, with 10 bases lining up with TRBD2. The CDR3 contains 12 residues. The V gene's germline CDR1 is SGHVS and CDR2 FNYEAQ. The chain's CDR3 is CASSVASGSQYF. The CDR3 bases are TGTGCCAGCAGCGTAGCTAGCGGGAGTCAGTATTTT.

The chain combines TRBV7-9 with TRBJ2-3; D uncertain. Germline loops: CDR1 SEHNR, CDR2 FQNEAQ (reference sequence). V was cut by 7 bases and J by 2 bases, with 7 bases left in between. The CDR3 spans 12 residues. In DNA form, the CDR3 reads TGTGCCAGCAACCGAAACACAGATACGCAGTATTTT. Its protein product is CASNRNTDTQYF.

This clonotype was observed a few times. CDR3 bases: TGTGCCAGCAGCTTCGTTAGCGGGAGGGATACGCAGTATTTT. This sequence encodes CASSFVSGRDTQYF. The J gene is TRBJ2-3, the V gene TRBV13, with TRBD2 matching 10 bases. The CDR3 is made up of 14 amino acids. The V gene's germline CDR1 is PRHDT and CDR2 FYEKMQ (reference sequence). Unmatched junction bases numbered 3, after V lost 3 bases and J lost 6 bases.

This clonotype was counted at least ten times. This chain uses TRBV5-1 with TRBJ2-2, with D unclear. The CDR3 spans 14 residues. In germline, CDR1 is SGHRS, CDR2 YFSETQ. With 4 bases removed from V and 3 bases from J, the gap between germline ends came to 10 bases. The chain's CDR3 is CASSINTYTGELFF. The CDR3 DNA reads TGCGCCAGCAGCATTAACACCTACACCGGGGAGCTGTTTTTT.

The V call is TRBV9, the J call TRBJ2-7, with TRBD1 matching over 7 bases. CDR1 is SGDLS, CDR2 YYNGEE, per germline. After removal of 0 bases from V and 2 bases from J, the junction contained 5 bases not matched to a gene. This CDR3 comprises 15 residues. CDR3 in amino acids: CASSVAWGQTYEQYF. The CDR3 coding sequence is TGTGCCAGCAGCGTAGCGTGGGGACAGACCTACGAGCAGTACTTC.

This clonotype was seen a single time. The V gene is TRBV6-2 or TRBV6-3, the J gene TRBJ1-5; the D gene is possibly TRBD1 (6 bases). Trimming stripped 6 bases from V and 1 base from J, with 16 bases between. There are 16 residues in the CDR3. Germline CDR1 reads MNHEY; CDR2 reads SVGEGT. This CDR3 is CASSHNTGLSNQPQHF. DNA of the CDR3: TGTGCCAGCAGCCACAATACAGGGTTGAGCAATCAGCCCCAGCATTTT.

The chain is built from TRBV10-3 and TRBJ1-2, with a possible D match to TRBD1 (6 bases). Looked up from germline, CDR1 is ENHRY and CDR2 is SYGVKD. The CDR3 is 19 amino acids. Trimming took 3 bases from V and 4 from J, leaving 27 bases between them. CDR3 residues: CAISDLRGVANERGYGYTF. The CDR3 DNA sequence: TGTGCCATCAGTGACCTCAGGGGTGTAGCCAACGAGCGTGGCTATGGCTACACCTTC.

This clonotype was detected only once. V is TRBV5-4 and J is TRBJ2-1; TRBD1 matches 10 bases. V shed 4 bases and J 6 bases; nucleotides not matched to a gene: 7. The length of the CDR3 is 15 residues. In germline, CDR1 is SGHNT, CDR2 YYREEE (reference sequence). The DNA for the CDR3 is TGTGCCAGCAGCATGCGACAGGGGGCTTCCAATGAGCAGTTCTTC. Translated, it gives CASSMRQGASNEQFF. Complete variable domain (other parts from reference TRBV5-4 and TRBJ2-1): ETGVTQSPTHLIKTRGQQVTLRCSSQSGHNTVSWYQQALGQGPQFIFQYYREEENGRGNFPPRFSGLQFPNYSSELNVNALELDDSALYLCASSMRQGASNEQFFGPGTRLTVL.

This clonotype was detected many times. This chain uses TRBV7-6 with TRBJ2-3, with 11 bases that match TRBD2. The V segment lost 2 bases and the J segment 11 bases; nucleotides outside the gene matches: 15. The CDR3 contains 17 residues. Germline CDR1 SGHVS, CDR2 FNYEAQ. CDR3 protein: CASSLSPSGGSGEGQYF. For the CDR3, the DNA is TGTGCCAGCAGCTTAAGCCCTAGCGGGGGGTCAGGAGAGGGGCAGTATTTT.

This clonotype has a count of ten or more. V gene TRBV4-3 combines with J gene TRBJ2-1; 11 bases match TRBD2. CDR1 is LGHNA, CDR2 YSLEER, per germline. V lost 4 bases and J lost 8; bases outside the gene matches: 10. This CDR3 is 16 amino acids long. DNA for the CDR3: TGCGCCAGCAGCCGGGCCACTAGCGGGAGTAAGGATGAGCAGTTCTTC. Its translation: CASSRATSGSKDEQFF.

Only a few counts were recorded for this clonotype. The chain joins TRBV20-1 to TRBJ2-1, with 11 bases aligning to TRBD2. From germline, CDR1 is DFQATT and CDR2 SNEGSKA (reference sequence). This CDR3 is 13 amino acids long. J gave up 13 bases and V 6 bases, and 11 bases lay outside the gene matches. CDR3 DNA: TGCAGTGCCGTCCTCTCTAGCGGGAGGTCCCAGTTCTTC. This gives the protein CSAVLSSGRSQFF.

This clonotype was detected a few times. CDR3 DNA sequence: TGTGCCAGCAGCTTGGAGTCCGGCTATGGCTACACCTTC. Protein product: CASSLESGYGYTF. The chain joins TRBV5-5 to TRBJ1-2; D is unclear. The CDR3 has 13 amino acids. V dropped 0 bases and J dropped 4 bases, with 7 bases sitting between them. CDR1 is SGHKS, CDR2 YYEKEE, per germline (reference sequence).

The CDR3 spells CASSTRLAGGPGSSYEQYF. In nucleotides, the CDR3 is TGTGCCAGCAGTACCAGACTAGCGGGGGGGCCCGGAAGCTCCTACGAGCAGTACTTC. The rearrangement joins TRBV12-3 or TRBV12-4 to TRBJ2-7; 14 bases fit TRBD2. With 5 bases clipped from V and 0 bases from J, the junction kept 12 bases outside the gene matches. There are 19 residues in the CDR3.

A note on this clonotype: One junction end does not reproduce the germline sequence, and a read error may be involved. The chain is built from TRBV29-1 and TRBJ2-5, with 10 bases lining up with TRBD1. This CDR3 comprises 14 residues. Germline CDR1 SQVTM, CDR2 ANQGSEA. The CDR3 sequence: CSVLDRGTQGTQYF. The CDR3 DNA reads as TGCAGCGTTTTGGACAGGGGGACTCAAGGGACCCAGTACTTC.

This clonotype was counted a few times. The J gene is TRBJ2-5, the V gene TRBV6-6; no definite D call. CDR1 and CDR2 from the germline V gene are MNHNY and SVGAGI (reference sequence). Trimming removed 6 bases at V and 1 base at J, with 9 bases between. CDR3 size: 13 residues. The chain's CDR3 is CASRPDSQETQYF. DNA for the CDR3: TGTGCCAGCAGGCCAGACTCCCAAGAGACCCAGTACTTC.

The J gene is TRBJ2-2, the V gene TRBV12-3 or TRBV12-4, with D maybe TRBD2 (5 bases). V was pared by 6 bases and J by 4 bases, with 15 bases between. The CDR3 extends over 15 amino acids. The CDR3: CASSPTAGSTGELFF. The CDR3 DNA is TGTGCCAGCAGCCCGACGGCGGGTAGCACCGGGGAGCTGTTTTTT.

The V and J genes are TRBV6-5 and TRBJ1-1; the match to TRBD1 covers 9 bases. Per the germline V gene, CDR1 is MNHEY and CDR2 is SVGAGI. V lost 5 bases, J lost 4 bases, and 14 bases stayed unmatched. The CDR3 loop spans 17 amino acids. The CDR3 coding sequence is TGTGCCAGCAGTACTGGGTTTGTCGGGACAGGGCCCACTGAAGCTTTCTTT. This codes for CASSTGFVGTGPTEAFF.

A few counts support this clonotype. The CDR3 here is CASSSQGSPTDTQYF. The CDR3 bases are TGTGCCAGCAGTTCCCAGGGCAGCCCCACAGATACGCAGTATTTT. J is TRBJ2-3 and V is TRBV6-2 or TRBV6-3; tentatively, D is TRBD1 (5 bases). Trimming stripped 4 bases from V and 2 bases from J, with 13 bases between. The germline V gene encodes CDR1 MNHEY and CDR2 SVGEGT. This CDR3 has 15 amino acids.